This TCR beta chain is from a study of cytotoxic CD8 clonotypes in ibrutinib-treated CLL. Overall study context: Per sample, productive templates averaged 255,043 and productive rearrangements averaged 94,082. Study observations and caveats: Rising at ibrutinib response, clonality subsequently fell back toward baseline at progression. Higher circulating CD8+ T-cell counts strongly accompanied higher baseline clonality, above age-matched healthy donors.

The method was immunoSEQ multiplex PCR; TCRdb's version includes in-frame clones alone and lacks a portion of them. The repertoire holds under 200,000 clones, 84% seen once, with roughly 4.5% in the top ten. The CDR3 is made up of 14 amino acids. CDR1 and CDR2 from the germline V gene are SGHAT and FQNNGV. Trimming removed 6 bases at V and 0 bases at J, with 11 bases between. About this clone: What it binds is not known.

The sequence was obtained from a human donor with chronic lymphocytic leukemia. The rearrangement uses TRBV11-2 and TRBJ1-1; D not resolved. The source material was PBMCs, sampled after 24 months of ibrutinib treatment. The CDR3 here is CASSPPRVNTEAFF. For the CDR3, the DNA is TGTGCCAGCAGTCCTCCAAGGGTGAACACTGAAGCTTTCTTT.